This record looks at one T cell receptor (beta chain) sequence and its context. Its antigen is not known. Naive CD8 populations comprised CD45RO-negative cells positively selected for CCR7, excluding terminally differentiated effector memory CD45RA+ cells. Donation came from healthy HIV-negative adults that had no recent acute infections or vaccinations. The data were taken from a study of shared clonotypes between healthy human individuals. On the study more broadly: Researchers drew samples from two women and a few men aged 18 to 49.

This table comes from immunoSEQ multiplex PCR, and its TCRdb copy is limited to in-frame clones, with some not included. The repertoire includes 2 million to 2.5 million clones, more than 85% of them detected once, and approximately 1.7% sits in the top ten. Findings and limits, study-wide: Generation probabilities of non-shared clonotypes were lower (relative to those shared by all four donors).

The receptor was derived from a man between 18 and 29 years old in good health. Some clones in this sample may be carry-over from other donors' samples. Input material: naive CD8+ T cells from PBMCs.

CDR3 in DNA: TGTGCCAGCAGCTTAACTCTAGCGGGAGGGCCGACCACCGGGGAGCTGTTTTTT. Translating it yields CASSLTLAGGPTTGELFF. V usage is TRBV7-3 and J usage is TRBJ2-2; 12 positions match TRBD2. CDR1 is SGHTA, CDR2 FQGTGA, per germline. The CDR3 is made up of 18 amino acids. With 0 bases clipped from V and 4 bases from J, the junction kept 6 bases outside the gene matches.